This passage covers 23 T cell receptor beta chains from one sample sequenced in a study of identifying expanded T cells in peripheral blood. Using immunoSEQ multiplex PCR, the repertoire was profiled, and TCRdb retains in-frame clones only, with some absent. The profile shows approximately 120,000 clones, about 88% of them singletons. The sequenced sample consisted of blood. The receptors were sampled from a person aged 18-69 years in good health.

The chain carries TRBV25-1 and TRBJ2-3; 12 bases fit TRBD2. V dropped 7 bases and J dropped 0; count of bases not matched to a gene: 8. The CDR3 spans 17 residues. CDR1 and CDR2 from the germline V gene are MGHDK and SYGVNS. For the CDR3, the DNA is TGTGCCAGCACGGGGTTGACTAGCGGGGGTAGCACAGATACGCAGTATTTT. Its translation: CASTGLTSGGSTDTQYF.

The sample holds one count of this clone. This sequence joins TRBV18 and TRBJ1-5; no reliable D call. The ends were cut back, 3 bases at V and 1 base at J, with 7 bases in the middle. The germline CDR1 and CDR2 sequences are KGHSH and LQKENI. The CDR3 is made up of 14 amino acids. The CDR3 sequence is CASSPLQSNQPQHF. CDR3 DNA: TGTGCCAGCTCACCCCTTCAAAGCAATCAGCCCCAGCATTTT.

The chain employs TRBV29-1 and TRBJ2-1; D gene unclear. Germline-derived CDR1 and CDR2 are SQVTM and ANQGSEA. This CDR3 spans 11 amino acids. Here the CDR3 reads CTFNRYDEQFF. CDR3 nucleotides: TGCACCTTCAATCGGTACGATGAGCAGTTCTTC.

In this sample, this clone turned up once. The chain carries TRBV7-2 and TRBJ1-5; 8 bases match TRBD1. V shed 8 bases, J shed 2 bases, and the junction held 2 bases outside the gene matches. The CDR3 length is 13 residues. The germline CDR1 and CDR2 sequences are SGHTA and FQGNSA. CDR3 DNA: TGTGCCAGCGGACAGGGAGGCAATCAGCCCCAGCATTTT. Its protein is CASGQGGNQPQHF.

This chain uses TRBV29-1 with TRBJ1-3, with D maybe TRBD1 (6 bases). Trimming removed 5 bases at V and 0 bases at J, with 8 bases between. The CDR3 totals 13 residues. The germline V gene encodes CDR1 SQVTM and CDR2 ANQGSEA. The CDR3 DNA follows: TGCAGCGTTCTACAGGGCTCTGGAAACACCATATATTTT. Its translation: CSVLQGSGNTIYF.

The chain uses TRBV19 and TRBJ2-7; 12 bases fit TRBD2. V dropped 7 bases and J dropped 0; count of bases not matched to a gene: 7. Per the germline V gene, CDR1 is LNHDA and CDR2 is SQIVND (reference sequence). The CDR3 runs 16 residues. CDR3 amino acids: CASMRTSGTLSYEQYF. The CDR3 bases are TGTGCCAGTATGAGGACTAGCGGGACCCTCTCCTACGAGCAGTACTTC. Full variable domain (missing parts from reference TRBV19 and TRBJ2-7): DGGITQSPKYLFRKEGQNVTLSCEQNLNHDAMYWYRQDPGQGLRLIYYSQIVNDFQKGDIAEGYSVSREKKESFPLTVTSAQKNPTAFYLCASMRTSGTLSYEQYFGPGTRLTVT.

The chain combines TRBV7-2 with TRBJ2-3; D unclear. Germline V gene data show CDR1 as SGHTA and CDR2 as FQGNSA. V lost 4 bases to trimming and J lost 1 base, with 15 bases between them. The CDR3 loop spans 16 amino acids. CDR3 bases: TGTGCCAGCAGCTCCAAGTTTGCCGTAGGCACAGATACGCAGTATTTT. This translates into CASSSKFAVGTDTQYF.

This sequence joins TRBV11-2 and TRBJ2-1, with TRBD2 as a possible D gene (6 bases). CDR3 length: 14 amino acids. Trimming took 5 bases from V and 14 from J, leaving 22 bases between them. Germline V gene sequence: CDR1 SGHAT, CDR2 FQNNGV. Here the CDR3 reads CASSPRGLAKVEFF. CDR3 in DNA: TGTGCCAGCAGCCCCCGGGGACTCGCAAAGGTCGAGTTCTTC.

The rearrangement links TRBV18 to TRBJ2-1; 9 bases line up with TRBD1. J was trimmed by 8 bases and V by 4 bases; bases with no gene match: 12. Germline V CDR1 and CDR2: KGHSH, LQKENI. The CDR3 consists of 16 residues. The CDR3 DNA follows: TGTGCCAGCTCACTCCAGACAGGGGGTGGCCTAGATGAGCAGTTCTTC. Translating it yields CASSLQTGGGLDEQFF.

In this sample, this clone turned up once. This chain joins TRBV28 and TRBJ2-7; 7 bases match TRBD2. Germline lookup yields CDR1 MDHEN and CDR2 SYDVKM. This CDR3 has 15 residues. Unmatched junction bases numbered 4, after V lost 2 bases and J lost 0 bases. As DNA, the CDR3 is TGTGCCAGCAGTTTAGCGGGGGACCTCTCCTACGAGCAGTACTTC. Its translation: CASSLAGDLSYEQYF.

The CDR3 reads CASSESTGLNSPLHF. CDR3 nucleotide sequence: TGTGCCAGCAGTGAGTCGACAGGCCTGAATTCACCCCTCCACTTT. The chain links TRBV25-1 to TRBJ1-6, with D perhaps TRBD1 (6 bases). Trimming cost V 3 bases and J 7 bases, with 13 bases left between them. Looked up from germline, CDR1 is MGHDK and CDR2 is SYGVNS. This CDR3 has 15 amino acids.

This clone was observed once. The chain combines TRBV5-1 with TRBJ2-1, with TRBD1 matching 12 bases. V lost 6 bases, J lost 7 bases, and 8 bases stayed unmatched. CDR3 length equals 15 residues. Germline assignment: CDR1 SGHRS and CDR2 YFSETQ. CDR3 sequence reads: CASTPGQGARNEQFF. CDR3 DNA sequence: TGCGCCAGCACGCCGGGACAGGGGGCACGGAATGAGCAGTTCTTC.

The V call is TRBV19, the J call TRBJ2-7, with 9 bases that match TRBD1. This CDR3 comprises 14 residues. Germline loops: CDR1 LNHDA, CDR2 SQIVND (reference sequence). V gave up 6 bases and J gave up 4 bases; unmatched junction bases: 7. This chain's CDR3 is CASRPRDRVYEQYF. CDR3 in DNA: TGTGCCAGTAGGCCCCGGGACAGGGTGTACGAGCAGTACTTC.

V is TRBV18 and J is TRBJ1-4; D is unclear. The CDR3 is 15 residues long. The germline V gene has CDR1 KGHSH and CDR2 LQKENI. Trimming removed 3 bases at V and 2 bases at J, with 10 bases between. CDR3 in amino acids: CASSPLGGTNEKLFF. In DNA, the CDR3 is TGTGCCAGCTCACCGCTCGGTGGGACTAATGAAAAACTGTTTTTT.

The chain recombines TRBV7-2 with TRBJ2-5, with TRBD2 matching 12 bases. The CDR3 has 15 amino acids. Germline CDR1 and CDR2: SGHTA and FQGNSA. With 3 bases clipped from V and 4 bases from J, the junction kept 3 bases outside the gene matches. The CDR3 loop is CASSLRLAGVETQYF. The CDR3 DNA reads TGTGCCAGCAGCTTGCGACTAGCGGGGGTAGAGACCCAGTACTTC.

V and J are TRBV5-4 and TRBJ1-1, with a possible D match to TRBD1 (5 bases). CDR1 and CDR2 (germline): SGHNT, YYREEE (reference sequence). The germline V and J ends were trimmed by 4 bases and 11 bases, with 18 bases remaining between them. The length of the CDR3 is 13 residues. The CDR3 sequence is CASSTEYRPRAFF. The DNA of the CDR3 is TGTGCCAGCAGCACCGAATACAGGCCCAGGGCTTTCTTT. The full variable domain, completed using reference TRBV5-4 and TRBJ1-1, is ETGVTQSPTHLIKTRGQQVTLRCSSQSGHNTVSWYQQALGQGPQFIFQYYREEENGRGNFPPRFSGLQFPNYSSELNVNALELDDSALYLCASSTEYRPRAFFGQGTRLTVV.

This CDR3 is CATSRGLAGEETQYF. In DNA, the CDR3 is TGTGCCACCAGCAGAGGACTAGCGGGAGAAGAGACCCAGTACTTC. The J gene is TRBJ2-5, the V gene TRBV15, with 12 bases aligning to TRBD2. The CDR3 consists of 15 residues. J was trimmed by 3 bases and V by 1 base; bases with no gene match: 0. Germline V gene data show CDR1 as LNHNV and CDR2 as YYDKDF (reference sequence).

This sequence joins TRBV6-6 and TRBJ1-2; a weak D match, TRBD1 (6 bases). The germline CDR1 and CDR2 sequences are MNHNY and SVGAGI (reference sequence). Trimming left V 4 bases short and J 8 bases short, with 14 bases between. The CDR3 length is 13 residues. This CDR3 reads CASSSRQVHGYTF. In nucleotides, the CDR3 is TGTGCCAGCAGTTCCAGACAGGTTCACGGCTACACCTTC.

This rearrangement joins TRBV5-1 to TRBJ2-6, with 9 bases identical to TRBD1. The ends lost 3 bases at V and 0 bases at J; junction bases unmatched: 10. The CDR3 loop spans 19 amino acids. In germline, CDR1 is SGHRS, CDR2 YFSETQ. CDR3 nucleotides: TGCGCCAGCAGCTCAACGGGACAGGGATACCTCTCTGGGGCCAACGTCCTGACTTTC. As protein: CASSSTGQGYLSGANVLTF.

The chain joins TRBV29-1 to TRBJ2-5, with D possibly being TRBD2 (6 bases). Per germline, CDR1 SQVTM and CDR2 ANQGSEA. The CDR3 is made up of 13 amino acids. V dropped 5 bases and J dropped 5 bases, with 15 bases sitting between them. The CDR3 protein is CSVREGSGETQYF. The CDR3 DNA is TGCAGCGTTCGAGAAGGGAGCGGGGAGACCCAGTACTTC. Looking up the rest from reference TRBV29-1 and TRBJ2-5 gives the full variable domain: SAVISQKPSRDICQRGTSLTIQCQVDSQVTMMFWYRQQPGQSLTLIATANQGSEATYESGFVIDKFPISRPNLTFSTLTVSNMSPEDSSIYLCSVREGSGETQYFGPGTRLLVL.

This rearrangement joins TRBV5-8 to TRBJ2-1, with TRBD2 matching 9 bases. Germline loops: CDR1 SGHTS, CDR2 YDEGEE. CDR3 length: 11 residues. V shed 7 bases, J shed 14 bases, and the junction held 7 bases outside the gene matches. This chain's CDR3 is CASFAGGGKFF. As DNA, the CDR3 is TGTGCCAGCTTCGCGGGAGGGGGAAAGTTCTTC.

This chain joins TRBV19 and TRBJ2-4; the D is unclear. With 3 bases removed from V and 5 bases from J, the gap between germline ends came to 11 bases. CDR3 size: 14 residues. Looked up from germline, CDR1 is LNHDA and CDR2 is SQIVND (reference sequence). CDR3 DNA sequence: TGTGCCAGTAGTATTTGGGCGGCTCAAAACATTCAGTACTTC. This codes for CASSIWAAQNIQYF.

The rearrangement links TRBV5-1 to TRBJ1-5; the match to TRBD1 covers 8 bases. Losses at the gene ends were 4 bases for V and 2 bases for J; bases not matched to a gene: 17. Germline V gives CDR1 SGHRS, CDR2 YFSETQ. The CDR3 loop spans 19 amino acids. The CDR3 sequence is CASSPGPGTGSIGNQPQHF. The CDR3 nucleotides read TGCGCCAGCAGCCCGGGACCCGGGACAGGCTCTATTGGCAATCAGCCCCAGCATTTT.